This T cell receptor (beta chain) came from a study of OX40 agonist ivuxolimab in advanced cancers. The CDR3 covers 15 residues. Germline V gene lookup returns CDR1 SGHAT and CDR2 FQNNGV. Trimming took 5 bases from V and 1 from J, leaving 12 bases between them. Notes on the study in general: Averaged across samples, CD8+ T cells carried more expanded clones than CD4+ did. No determination was made of the antigen specificity of the expanded peripheral T cells.

For this clone: Its antigen is as yet unknown.

Method: immunoSEQ multiplex PCR; TCRdb's copy keeps in-frame clones and lacks some. The table records around 40,000 clones, approximately 86% of them present only once. The chain is built from TRBV11-2 and TRBJ2-1; D not certain. This receptor was obtained from an adult with an advanced solid tumor such as melanoma, head and neck, liver or kidney cancer. This specimen consisted of CD4+ or CD8+ T cells sorted from blood, obtained in a trial of the OX40 agonist ivuxolimab. The CDR3 loop is CASSHKFGSYNEQFF. CDR3 bases: TGTGCCAGCAGCCATAAATTTGGGTCCTACAATGAGCAGTTCTTC.